The subject of this entry is one T cell receptor (beta chain). CDR1 and CDR2 from the germline V gene are SGHTS and YDEGEE. Between the trimmed V and J ends, which lost 10 bases and 8 bases, there was a span of 19 bases. The CDR3 sequence is 13 residues long. Authors' analysis steps: Estimation of nucleated cell counts was performed using reference gene primer amplification. Some clones are missing from TCRdb's copy, which holds only in-frame ones; the method was immunoSEQ multiplex PCR. The V and J calls and clone size come from that table; D and trimming were worked out from the DNA. Here the sample spans about 110,000 clones, approximately 90% being singletons. This entry is derived from a study of blood T cell repertoires in COVID-19. The overall study: From the United States, Italy and Spain came samples of acute and convalescent COVID-19. T cells, B-cell-depleted T cells, or PBMCs supplied cDNA or gDNA.

J is TRBJ2-1 and V is TRBV5-8; a possible D gene is TRBD2 (5 bases). The sequence was collected from a woman between 45 and 65 years old with acute or convalescent COVID-19. The material sequenced was peripheral blood. This chain's CDR3 is CASRPSGYDEQFF. DNA for the CDR3: TGTGCCTCGCGGCCCTCGGGGTACGATGAGCAGTTCTTC.